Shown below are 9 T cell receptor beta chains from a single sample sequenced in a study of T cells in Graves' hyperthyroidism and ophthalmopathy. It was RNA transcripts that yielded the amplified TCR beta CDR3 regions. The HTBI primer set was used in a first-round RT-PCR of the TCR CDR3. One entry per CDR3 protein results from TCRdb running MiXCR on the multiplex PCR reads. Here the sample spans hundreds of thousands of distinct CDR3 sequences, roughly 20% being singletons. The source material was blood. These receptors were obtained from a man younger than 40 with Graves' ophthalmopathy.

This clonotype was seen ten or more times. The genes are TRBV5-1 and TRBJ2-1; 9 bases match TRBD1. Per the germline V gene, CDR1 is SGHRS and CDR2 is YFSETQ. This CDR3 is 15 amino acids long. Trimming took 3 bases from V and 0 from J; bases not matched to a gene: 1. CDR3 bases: TGCGCCAGCAGCTCGGGACAGGGCTCCTACAATGAGCAGTTCTTC. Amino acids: CASSSGQGSYNEQFF.

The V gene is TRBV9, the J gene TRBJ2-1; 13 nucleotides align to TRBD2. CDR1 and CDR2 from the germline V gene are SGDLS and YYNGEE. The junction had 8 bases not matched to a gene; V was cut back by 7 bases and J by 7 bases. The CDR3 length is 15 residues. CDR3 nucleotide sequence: TGTGCCAGCGAACCTCGGACTAGCGGGAGTAATGAGCAGTTCTTC. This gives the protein CASEPRTSGSNEQFF.

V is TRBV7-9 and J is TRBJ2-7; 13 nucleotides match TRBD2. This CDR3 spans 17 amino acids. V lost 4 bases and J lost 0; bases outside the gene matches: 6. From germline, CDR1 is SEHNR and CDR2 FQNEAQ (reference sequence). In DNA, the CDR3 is TGTGCCAGCAGCTCCGGGACTAGCGGGGTTAGCTCCTACGAGCAGTACTTC. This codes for CASSSGTSGVSSYEQYF.

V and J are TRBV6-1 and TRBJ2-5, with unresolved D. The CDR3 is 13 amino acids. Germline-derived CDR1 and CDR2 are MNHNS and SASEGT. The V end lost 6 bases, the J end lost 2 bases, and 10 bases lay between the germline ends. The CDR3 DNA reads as TGTGCCAGCAGGTCACAACCACAAGAGACCCAGTACTTC. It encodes CASRSQPQETQYF.

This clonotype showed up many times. The CDR3 spells CASSYSLGSSYNEQFF. The CDR3 region has the DNA TGTGCCAGCAGTTACTCGCTAGGGAGCTCCTACAATGAGCAGTTCTTC. This rearrangement joins TRBV6-6 to TRBJ2-1; D perhaps matches TRBD2 (5 bases). Germline CDR1 reads MNHNY; CDR2 reads SVGAGI (reference sequence). The CDR3 is 16 amino acids. V dropped 0 bases and J dropped 0 bases, with 9 bases sitting between them.

The CDR3 region is CASGGVNTEAFF. The CDR3 region has the DNA TGTGCCTCCGGGGGGGTGAACACTGAAGCTTTCTTT. This chain uses TRBV19 with TRBJ1-1; TRBD1 might be the D (5 bases). The germline V and J ends were trimmed by 11 bases and 0 bases, with 10 bases remaining between them. The germline V gene encodes CDR1 LNHDA and CDR2 SQIVND (reference sequence). This CDR3 is built from 12 residues.

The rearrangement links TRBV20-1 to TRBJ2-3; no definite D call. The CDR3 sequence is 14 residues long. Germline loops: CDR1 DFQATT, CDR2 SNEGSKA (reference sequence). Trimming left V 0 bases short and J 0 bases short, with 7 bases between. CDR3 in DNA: TGCAGTGCTAGAGATCCAGCTAGCACAGATACGCAGTATTTT. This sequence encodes CSARDPASTDTQYF.

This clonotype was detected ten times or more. In nucleotides, the CDR3 is TGTGCCAGCAGCAGGGGGAGGGGTCAAGAGACCCAGTACTTC. Protein sequence: CASSRGRGQETQYF. J is TRBJ2-5 and V is TRBV7-8; TRBD2 is a possible D gene (7 bases). V lost 5 bases to trimming and J lost 2 bases, with 12 bases between them. The CDR3 has 14 residues. CDR1 SGHVS and CDR2 FQNEAQ come from the germline V gene. Complete variable domain (other parts from reference TRBV7-8 and TRBJ2-5): GAGVSQSPRYKVAKRGQDVALRCDPISGHVSLFWYQQALGQGPEFLTYFQNEAQLDKSGLPSDRFFAERPEGSVSTLKIQRTQQEDSAVYLCASSRGRGQETQYFGPGTRLLVL.

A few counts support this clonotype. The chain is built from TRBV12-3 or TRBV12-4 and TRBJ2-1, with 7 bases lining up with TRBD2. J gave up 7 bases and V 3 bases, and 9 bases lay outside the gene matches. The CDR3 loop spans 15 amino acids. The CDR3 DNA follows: TGTGCCAGCAGTTTTTTGGGGGAGGGCCCTAATGAGCAGTTCTTC. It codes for CASSFLGEGPNEQFF.